The rows below give T cell receptor beta chains drawn from one sample of a study of blood T cell repertoires in COVID-19. The assay was immunoSEQ multiplex PCR, and TCRdb's table has in-frame clones only and misses some. The data contain some 330,000 clones, under 95% of them singletons. The sample was PBMCs or T cells enriched from blood (not recorded which). Source of these receptors: a woman aged 25 to 45 who had recovered from COVID-19. The CDR3 runs from the conserved cysteine through the conserved F or W. The D gene is left open where the match is weak. Clone size is given for some rows only: seen once, a few or many times, or a class if the clone is expanded.

abundance,d_gene,j_gene,v_gene,len,CDR3nt,CDR3aa
-,TRBD1,TRBJ2-5,TRBV7-6,16,TGTGCCAGCAGCTCCTCGACAGGGACGGGCGCAAAGACCCAGTACTTC,CASSSSTGTGAKTQYF
-,-,TRBJ1-1,TRBV3-1/TRBV3-2,14,TGTGCCAGCAGCCAAGACCGTCCAGGCGCTGAAGCTTTCTTT,CASSQDRPGAEAFF
-,-,TRBJ2-7,TRBV20-1,11,TGCAGTGCCATGGAGGGTGCCGAGCAGTACTTC,CSAMEGAEQYF
few,-,TRBJ2-5,TRBV5-4,13,TGTGCCAGCAGCTCCCCGCCGGAAGAGACCCAGTACTTC,CASSSPPEETQYF
-,TRBD1,TRBJ1-2,TRBV5-8,15,TGTGCCAGCAGCCCGGATCAGGGGGCGCTAGTTGGCTACACCTTC,CASSPDQGALVGYTF
-,TRBD1,TRBJ1-1,TRBV7-2,14,TGTGCCAGCCGGGACAGGAGGATCTACACTGAAGCTTTCTTT,CASRDRRIYTEAFF
-,TRBD1,TRBJ1-2,TRBV28,13,TGTGCCAGCAGTTTATCACAGGGGGGTGGCTACACCTTC,CASSLSQGGGYTF
-,TRBD2,TRBJ2-3,TRBV11-2,19,TGTGCCAGCAGCTTAGGAATGGGACTAGCGGGAGGGAGCACAGATACGCAGTATTTT,CASSLGMGLAGGSTDTQYF
-,-,TRBJ2-5,TRBV2,13,TGTGCCAGCAAGTCAGGGAGGGGGGAGACCCAGTACTTC,CASKSGRGETQYF
-,-,TRBJ2-1,TRBV29-1,16,TGCAGCGTTGAAGGCCCCTGGGGACACCAAGGGGATGAGCAGTTCTTC,CSVEGPWGHQGDEQFF
-,TRBD1,TRBJ1-6,TRBV2,14,TGTGCCAGCAAGGGACAGGGAGTAAATTCACCCCTCCACTTT,CASKGQGVNSPLHF
few,-,TRBJ2-2,TRBV15,15,TGTGCCACCAGCAGAGGTGGGAGAGACACCGGGGAGCTGTTTTTT,CATSRGGRDTGELFF
-,-,TRBJ1-5,TRBV5-8,14,TGTGCCAGCAGCCCCCGACAGAACAATCAGCCCCAGCATTTT,CASSPRQNNQPQHF
-,-,TRBJ1-6,TRBV3-1/TRBV3-2,14,TGTGCCAGCAGCCAAAACCAGATTAATTCACCCCTCCACTTT,CASSQNQINSPLHF
-,-,TRBJ1-5,TRBV7-3,14,TGTGCCAGCAGCCTAGGACAGAGCAATCAGCCCCAGCATTTT,CASSLGQSNQPQHF
-,-,TRBJ2-7,TRBV28,15,TGTGCCAGCAGTACCCTTGGGGGGGGGCGGAACGAGCAGTACTTC,CASSTLGGGRNEQYF
-,-,TRBJ1-5,TRBV28,12,TGTGCCAGCAGTTTACCGGATCAGCCCCAGCATTTT,CASSLPDQPQHF
-,-,TRBJ1-2,TRBV14,12,TGTGCCAGCAGCCAGTCCCTCTATGGCTACACCTTC,CASSQSLYGYTF
-,TRBD1,TRBJ2-3,TRBV19,14,TGTGCCAGTAGCCGGGACAGGCAAACAGATACGCAGTATTTT,CASSRDRQTDTQYF
-,-,TRBJ2-7,TRBV28,11,TGTGCCAGCAGTCCAGCCTACGAGCAGTACTTC,CASSPAYEQYF
few,-,TRBJ1-5,TRBV19,14,TGTGCCAGCGGGGTCTGGGGAAGCAATCAGCCCCAGCATTTT,CASGVWGSNQPQHF
-,-,TRBJ1-2,TRBV15,14,TGTGCCACCAGCTCCGGGACTTCTAACTATGGCTACACCTTC,CATSSGTSNYGYTF
-,-,TRBJ2-4,TRBV7-9,13,TGTGCCAGCAGCCCGTTGGCCAAAAACATTCAGTACTTC,CASSPLAKNIQYF
-,TRBD1,TRBJ1-5,TRBV7-8,15,TGTGCCAGCAGTGAAAATCGGACAGGGACTCAGCCCCAGCATTTT,CASSENRTGTQPQHF
-,-,TRBJ1-2,TRBV6-1,15,TGTGCCAGCAGTGACAGTCATGGGGCCAACTATGGCTACACCTTC,CASSDSHGANYGYTF
-,TRBD1,TRBJ1-2,TRBV5-1,15,TGCGCCAGCAGCTTGGAGGGACAGGGCTTATATGGCTACACCTTC,CASSLEGQGLYGYTF
-,TRBD1,TRBJ2-1,TRBV27,17,TGTGCCAGCAGGAAAACTCGGACAGGGGTCCTTTTCAATGAGCAGTTCTTC,CASRKTRTGVLFNEQFF
once,TRBD2,TRBJ2-2,TRBV6-2/TRBV6-3,12,TGTGCCAGCAGCGCTAGCGGCGGGGAGCTGTTTTTT,CASSASGGELFF
-,-,TRBJ1-6,TRBV6-2/TRBV6-3,14,TGTGCCAGCAGTTACCAGGAAAGGAATTCACCCCTCCACTTT,CASSYQERNSPLHF
-,-,TRBJ1-2,TRBV30,14,TGTGCCGGGGGGGCCCCGTTTCCCAGGAATGGCTACACCTTC,CAGGAPFPRNGYTF
-,TRBD2,TRBJ2-3,TRBV27,15,TGTGCCAGCAGTTTTAGCGGGGGGGCGGAAGATACGCAGTATTTT,CASSFSGGAEDTQYF
-,TRBD2,TRBJ2-1,TRBV7-3,19,TGTGCCAGCAGCTTAAACCCTACACGCGTCAGGACTAGCGACGGGGAGCAGTTCTTC,CASSLNPTRVRTSDGEQFF
-,-,TRBJ1-1,TRBV4-1,13,TGCGCCAGCAGCCAAGTTAGAGGCACTGAAGCTTTCTTT,CASSQVRGTEAFF
-,-,TRBJ1-2,TRBV29-1,12,TGCAGCGTTGCGGAACAGGGCCATGGCTACACCTTC,CSVAEQGHGYTF
-,TRBD1,TRBJ1-5,TRBV7-3,19,TGTGCCAGCAGCGGATCGGACCGGGACAGGCCTTATAGCAATCAGCCCCAGCATTTT,CASSGSDRDRPYSNQPQHF
-,TRBD2,TRBJ2-1,TRBV11-3,15,TGTGCCAGCAGCTTAGATTGGGCGGGGGGAAATGAGCAGTTCTTC,CASSLDWAGGNEQFF
-,-,TRBJ2-5,TRBV3-1/TRBV3-2,12,TGTGCCAGCAGCGACAGAGGCCGGACCCAGTACTTC,CASSDRGRTQYF
-,-,TRBJ1-5,TRBV12-3/TRBV12-4,13,TGTGCCAGCAGTTTCGGCCACAGTCAGCCCCAGCATTTT,CASSFGHSQPQHF
-,TRBD1,TRBJ1-4,TRBV7-2,16,TGTGCCAGCAGCTTAGTGGGCGGGACAGTAGGGGAAAAACTGTTTTTT,CASSLVGGTVGEKLFF
-,-,TRBJ1-3,TRBV7-9,15,TGTGCCAGCAGCTTATTCGATAGCTCTGGAAACACCATATATTTT,CASSLFDSSGNTIYF
-,TRBD2,TRBJ2-1,TRBV4-1,18,TGCGCCAGCAGCCAAGATTTGACCGGGACTAGCCGAAACAATGAGCAGTTCTTC,CASSQDLTGTSRNNEQFF
few,-,TRBJ2-7,TRBV11-3,14,TGTGCCAGCAGCTTAGTGTGGGTAAACGGGGAGCAGTACTTC,CASSLVWVNGEQYF
-,-,TRBJ2-6,TRBV27,17,TGTGCCAGCAGTCTTGGACAAACCATCTCTGGGGCCAACGTCCTGACTTTC,CASSLGQTISGANVLTF
-,TRBD2,TRBJ2-3,TRBV27,16,TGTGCCAGCAGTTTCCAAGCGGGGGGGCGAACAGATACGCAGTATTTT,CASSFQAGGRTDTQYF
-,-,TRBJ1-5,TRBV7-8,15,TGTGCCAGCAGCCCTAATAACAGGGCTGACCAGCCCCAGCATTTT,CASSPNNRADQPQHF
-,-,TRBJ1-6,TRBV2,14,TGTGCCAGCGGAACCGGACAAGAAGGGTCACCCCTCCACTTT,CASGTGQEGSPLHF
-,-,TRBJ2-7,TRBV28,14,TGTGCCAGCAGTCCCTTAGTCGAATCCTACGAGCAGTACTTC,CASSPLVESYEQYF
-,TRBD1,TRBJ1-1,TRBV7-2,14,TGTGCCAGCAGGGAGGGGGCTCGGAACACTGAAGCTTTCTTT,CASREGARNTEAFF
-,-,TRBJ1-2,TRBV12-3/TRBV12-4,13,TGTGCCAGCAGTACCCGACCGGAGCGGGGCTACACCTTC,CASSTRPERGYTF
once,TRBD1,TRBJ1-2,TRBV5-6,15,TGTGCCAGCAGCTCGACTACAGGGGCGCCATATGGCTACACCTTC,CASSSTTGAPYGYTF
-,TRBD1,TRBJ2-3,TRBV19,13,TGTGCCAGTACTAGGACAGGGACAGATACGCAGTATTTT,CASTRTGTDTQYF
-,TRBD1,TRBJ2-7,TRBV12-3/TRBV12-4,13,TGTGCCAGCAGTTTAGGCGACAGGGTCGAGCAGTACTTC,CASSLGDRVEQYF
-,-,TRBJ2-5,TRBV4-2,16,TGTGCCAGCAGCCAAGTCAAGGGGCGAATCCAAGAGACCCAGTACTTC,CASSQVKGRIQETQYF
-,TRBD1,TRBJ1-2,TRBV7-8,19,TGTGCCAGCACCGGGTTTCGGTTCCCCGGGACAGGGGGCGACTATGGCTACACCTTC,CASTGFRFPGTGGDYGYTF
-,TRBD1,TRBJ2-7,TRBV7-9,15,TGTGCCAGCAGCGTAACGGGACAGGGGGCGGAAGAGCAGTACTTC,CASSVTGQGAEEQYF
-,-,TRBJ2-1,TRBV7-2,16,TGTGCCAGCAGCTTAGCCGCTGGGGTAGCGCTGCGTGAGCAGTTCTTC,CASSLAAGVALREQFF